One and the same sample provided the 10 T cell receptor beta chains below, sequenced in a study of technical replicates of blood from a few donors. Profiled with immunoSEQ multiplex PCR; TCRdb holds only in-frame clones, not every one. The sample yields over 65,000 clones, 94% seen once. The sequenced sample consisted of T cells isolated from PBMCs. The receptors come from a human donor in good health.

This clone was observed once. The chain couples TRBV6-5 to TRBJ1-2; a weak D match, TRBD1 (5 bases). Deletions cut 0 bases from V and 5 bases from J, with 13 bases between. CDR1 and CDR2 from the germline V gene are MNHEY and SVGAGI. This CDR3 region has 15 residues. This chain's CDR3 is CASSYSGGRSYGYTF. The CDR3 DNA reads as TGTGCCAGCAGTTACTCGGGGGGGAGGTCGTATGGCTACACCTTC.

The chain has TRBV10-3 and TRBJ2-2; a weak D match, TRBD2 (6 bases). V was pared by 3 bases and J by 0 bases, with 11 bases between. The germline V gene encodes CDR1 ENHRY and CDR2 SYGVKD. The CDR3 runs 16 residues. The CDR3 protein is CAISDRGTSNTGELFF. CDR3 DNA sequence: TGTGCCATCAGTGACCGGGGGACGTCGAACACCGGGGAGCTGTTTTTT.

This chain links TRBV6-1 with TRBJ1-1; D not certain. The CDR3 is made up of 15 amino acids. CDR1 and CDR2 from the germline V gene are MNHNS and SASEGT. V lost 1 base to trimming and J lost 1 base, with 10 bases between them. This CDR3 is CASSEGGSKNTEAFF. The CDR3 DNA reads as TGTGCCAGCAGTGAAGGAGGGTCGAAGAACACTGAAGCTTTCTTT.

The chain couples TRBV7-9 to TRBJ2-1; weak D call: TRBD1 (6 bases). The CDR3 is 19 residues long. The V end was cut by 4 bases, the J end by 0 bases, with 22 bases between. In germline, CDR1 is SEHNR, CDR2 FQNEAQ (reference sequence). CDR3 bases: TGTGCCAGCAGCTCCATTAGGACAGACTTCCTAACCTCCTACAATGAGCAGTTCTTC. It is translated as CASSSIRTDFLTSYNEQFF.

The rearrangement links TRBV6-4 to TRBJ2-2, with D unclear. Looked up from germline, CDR1 is MRHNA and CDR2 is SNTAGT. The V and J ends lost 8 bases and 1 base respectively, with 20 bases between them. The CDR3 consists of 17 residues. For the CDR3, the DNA is TGTGCCAGCTCAAGTAGGAGTATCACACTGAACACCGGGGAGCTGTTTTTT. Its translation is CASSSRSITLNTGELFF.

This clone occurred once. The genes are TRBV29-1 and TRBJ1-1; no definite D call. V lost 4 bases and J 4 bases, leaving 10 bases between the germline ends. The CDR3 extends over 12 amino acids. CDR1 is SQVTM, CDR2 ANQGSEA, per germline. CDR3 protein: CSVVVQITEAFF. The CDR3 DNA is TGCAGCGTTGTGGTACAAATCACTGAAGCTTTCTTT.

J is TRBJ2-2 and V is TRBV6-1; a weak D match, TRBD1 (6 bases). Germline V gene data show CDR1 as MNHNS and CDR2 as SASEGT. With 7 bases removed from V and 4 bases from J, the gap between germline ends came to 13 bases. This CDR3 has 14 amino acids. This CDR3 is CASTRLGGTGELFF. CDR3 bases: TGTGCCAGCACTAGGTTAGGGGGCACCGGGGAGCTGTTTTTT.

The V call is TRBV25-1, the J call TRBJ2-1; TRBD1 matches 9 bases. The CDR3 consists of 15 residues. The J segment lost 8 bases and the V segment lost 6 bases, leaving 11 bases of the junction unmatched. Germline values: CDR1 MGHDK, CDR2 SYGVNS. This CDR3 is CASRDTGTGWHEQFF. DNA of the CDR3: TGTGCCAGCAGAGATACCGGGACAGGGTGGCATGAGCAGTTCTTC.

This chain links TRBV7-9 with TRBJ2-5; 9 bases are shared with TRBD2. From germline, CDR1 is SEHNR and CDR2 FQNEAQ (reference sequence). The length of the CDR3 is 13 residues. The junction had 7 bases not matched to a gene; V was cut back by 11 bases and J by 3 bases. The chain's CDR3 is CAAKTSGKETQYF. The CDR3 nucleotides read TGTGCCGCCAAGACTAGCGGTAAAGAGACCCAGTACTTC. The full variable domain, with the rest looked up from reference TRBV7-9 and TRBJ2-5, is DTGVSQNPRHKITKRGQNVTFRCDPISEHNRLYWYRQTLGQGPEFLTYFQNEAQLEKSRLLSDRFSAERPKGSFSTLEIQRTEQGDSAMYLCAAKTSGKETQYFGPGTRLLVL.

The chain uses TRBV27 and TRBJ2-2; 8 bases are a match to TRBD1. Germline lookup yields CDR1 MNHEY and CDR2 SMNVEV (reference sequence). There are 16 residues in the CDR3. After removal of 7 bases from V and 7 bases from J, the junction contained 14 bases not matched to a gene. CDR3 DNA sequence: TGTGCCAGCAAACCAGAGCAGGGGGCGCCGGGCGGGGAGCTGTTTTTT. This codes for CASKPEQGAPGGELFF.